Described below is a single T cell receptor beta chain sequence and its context. The antigen remains unidentified. The sample originates from a study of T cell responses to AZD1222 COVID-19 vaccine. Study-wide results and caveats: Along spike, vaccine-associated CD4 TCRs were found throughout, with dominance at 160-218 and 743-854. Variant regions that are unmutated are reportedly the target of nearly half of spike-specific TCRs.

The assay was immunoSEQ multiplex PCR, and TCRdb's table has in-frame clones only and misses some. The data show about 79,000 clones, more than 70% seen once. This clonotype was obtained from an adult in good health. Sample: peripheral blood, taken on day 0 of AZD1222 vaccination.

The CDR3 DNA reads as TGTGCCAGCAGTTACTCCGGAAGCAATGAGCAGTTCTTC. As protein: CASSYSGSNEQFF. This chain uses TRBV6-5 with TRBJ2-1; D uncertain. Trimming removed 0 bases at V and 6 bases at J, with 6 bases between. The CDR3 covers 13 residues. CDR1 MNHEY and CDR2 SVGAGI come from the germline V gene.